This T cell receptor (beta chain) derives from a study of blood T cell repertoires in COVID-19. This table comes from immunoSEQ multiplex PCR, and its TCRdb copy is limited to in-frame clones, with some not included. The sample gives 35,000 to 45,000 clones, about 77% of which show up once; about 26% is in the top ten. The length of the CDR3 is 13 residues. V shed 6 bases and J shed 7 bases, with 15 bases lying between them. Germline values: CDR1 LNHDA, CDR2 SQIVND (reference sequence). The sequenced material came from peripheral blood. The receptor was isolated from a woman in her 70s with acute or convalescent COVID-19. The chain uses TRBV19 and TRBJ1-1; D may be TRBD1 (6 bases). Here the CDR3 reads CASSLPGEGEAFF. In DNA form, the CDR3 reads TGTGCCAGTAGCCTACCAGGGGAGGGTGAAGCTTTCTTT.